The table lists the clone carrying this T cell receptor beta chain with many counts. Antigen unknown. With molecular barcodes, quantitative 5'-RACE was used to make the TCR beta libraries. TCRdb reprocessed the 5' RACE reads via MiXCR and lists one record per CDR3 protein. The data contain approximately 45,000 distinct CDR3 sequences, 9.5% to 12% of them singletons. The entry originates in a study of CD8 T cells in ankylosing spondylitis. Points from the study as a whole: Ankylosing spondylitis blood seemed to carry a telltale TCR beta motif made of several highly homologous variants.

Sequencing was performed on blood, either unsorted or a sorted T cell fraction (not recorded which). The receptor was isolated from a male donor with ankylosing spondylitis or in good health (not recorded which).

The CDR3 DNA sequence: TGTGCCAGCAGCGAGGACAGGATTAATGAAAAACTGTTTTTT. Protein: CASSEDRINEKLFF. V and J are TRBV9 and TRBJ1-4, with TRBD1 identical over 7 bases. The CDR3 has 14 amino acids. Trimming cost V 3 bases and J 4 bases; bases outside gene matches: 3. Germline lookup yields CDR1 SGDLS and CDR2 YYNGEE.